This section outlines one T cell receptor (beta chain) sequence together with its context. Indicated treatment: about 20 received Ad26.COV2.S at low or high dose, single or two shots; about 5 received placebo; per-sample allocation not given. Samples came from day 63 after the first vaccine or placebo injection. Ad26 vector vaccine expressed Wuhan-strain SARS-CoV-2 spike. The entry originates in a study of Ad26.COV2.S vaccination and SARS-CoV-2 variants. At the level of the study: The donor belonged to the COV1001 Ad26.COV2.S trial arm.

Clones were read by immunoSEQ multiplex PCR, and TCRdb kept only the in-frame ones, dropping some. This table has under 400,000 clones, around nine tenths appearing once. The CDR3 is made up of 16 amino acids. Germline assignment: CDR1 SGHRS and CDR2 YFSETQ. Unmatched junction bases numbered 10, after V lost 2 bases and J lost 7 bases. The sample was peripheral blood, taken in a trial of Ad26.COV2.S vaccine versus placebo. The sequence was obtained from a person aged 18-65 years who received the Ad26.COV2.S COVID-19 vaccine or a placebo. The rearrangement uses TRBV5-1 and TRBJ2-1; 9 positions match TRBD2. The CDR3 region is CASSFGGLADVNEQFF. In DNA, the CDR3 is TGCGCCAGCAGCTTTGGGGGACTAGCAGATGTGAATGAGCAGTTCTTC. The full variable domain, its missing parts supplied by reference TRBV5-1 and TRBJ2-1, is KAGVTQTPRYLIKTRGQQVTLSCSPISGHRSVSWYQQTPGQGLQFLFEYFSETQRNKGNFPGRFSGRQFSNSRSEMNVSTLELGDSALYLCASSFGGLADVNEQFFGPGTRLTVL.